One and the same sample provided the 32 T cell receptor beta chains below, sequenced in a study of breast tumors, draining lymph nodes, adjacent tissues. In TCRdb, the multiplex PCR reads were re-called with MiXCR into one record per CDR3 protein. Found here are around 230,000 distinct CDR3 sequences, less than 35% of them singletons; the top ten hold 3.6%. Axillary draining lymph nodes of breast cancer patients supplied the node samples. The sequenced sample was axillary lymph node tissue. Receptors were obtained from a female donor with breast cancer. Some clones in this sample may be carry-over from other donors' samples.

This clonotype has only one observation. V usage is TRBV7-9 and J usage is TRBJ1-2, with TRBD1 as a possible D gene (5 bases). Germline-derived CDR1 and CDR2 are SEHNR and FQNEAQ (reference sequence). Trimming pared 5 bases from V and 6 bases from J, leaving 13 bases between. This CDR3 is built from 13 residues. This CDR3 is CASSQARDHGYTF. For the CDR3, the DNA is TGTGCCAGCAGCCAGGCCAGGGACCATGGCTACACCTTC.

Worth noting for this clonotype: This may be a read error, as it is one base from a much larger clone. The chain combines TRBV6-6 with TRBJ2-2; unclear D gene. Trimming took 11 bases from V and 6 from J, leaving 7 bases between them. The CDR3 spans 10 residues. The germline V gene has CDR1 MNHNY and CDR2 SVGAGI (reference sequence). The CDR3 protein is CAGKSGELFF. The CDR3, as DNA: TGTGCCGGCAAGTCCGGGGAGCTGTTTTTT.

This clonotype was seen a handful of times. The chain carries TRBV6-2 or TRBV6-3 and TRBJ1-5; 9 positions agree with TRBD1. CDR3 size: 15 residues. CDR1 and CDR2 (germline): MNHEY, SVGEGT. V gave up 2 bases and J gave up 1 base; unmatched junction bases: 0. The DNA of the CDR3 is TGTGCCAGCAGTTACGGACAGGGGAGCAATCAGCCCCAGCATTTT. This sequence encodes CASSYGQGSNQPQHF.

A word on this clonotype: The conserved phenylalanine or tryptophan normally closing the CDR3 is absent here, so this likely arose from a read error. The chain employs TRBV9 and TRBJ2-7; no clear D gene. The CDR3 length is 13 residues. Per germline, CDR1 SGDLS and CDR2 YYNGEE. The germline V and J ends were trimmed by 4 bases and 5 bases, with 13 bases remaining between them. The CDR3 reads CASSPPAMDEQYS. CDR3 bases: TGTGCCAGCAGCCCCCCCGCGATGGACGAGCAGTACTCC.

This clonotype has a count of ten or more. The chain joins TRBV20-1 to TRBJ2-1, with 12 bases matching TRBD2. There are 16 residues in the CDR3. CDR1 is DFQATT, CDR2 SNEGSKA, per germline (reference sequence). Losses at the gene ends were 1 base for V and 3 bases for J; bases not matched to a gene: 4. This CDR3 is CSARAPGLAGYNEQFF. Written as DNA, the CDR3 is TGCAGTGCTAGAGCCCCGGGACTAGCGGGCTACAATGAGCAGTTCTTC.

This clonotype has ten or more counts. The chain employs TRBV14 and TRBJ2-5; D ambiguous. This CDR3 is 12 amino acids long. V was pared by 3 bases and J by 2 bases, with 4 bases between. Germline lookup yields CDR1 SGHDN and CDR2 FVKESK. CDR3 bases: TGTGCCAGCAGCCACTTACAAGAGACCCAGTACTTC. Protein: CASSHLQETQYF. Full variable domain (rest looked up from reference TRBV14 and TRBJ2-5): EAGVTQFPSHSVIEKGQTVTLRCDPISGHDNLYWYRRVMGKEIKFLLHFVKESKQDESGMPNNRFLAERTGGTYSTLKVQPAELEDSGVYFCASSHLQETQYFGPGTRLLVL.

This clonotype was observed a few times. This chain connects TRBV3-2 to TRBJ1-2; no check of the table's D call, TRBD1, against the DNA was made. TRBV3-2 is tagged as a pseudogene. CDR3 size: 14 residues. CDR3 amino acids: CASSQPPTDYGYTF. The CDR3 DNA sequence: TGTGCCAGCAGCCAACCTCCGACAGACTATGGCTACACCTTC.

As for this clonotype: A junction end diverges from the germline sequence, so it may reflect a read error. CDR3 DNA sequence: TGTGCCAGCAGCCACCAGACAATCCAGGAGACCCAGTCCTTC. This sequence encodes CASSHQTIQETQSF. The rearrangement joins TRBV14 to TRBJ2-5; D is undetermined. Germline V gene data show CDR1 as SGHDN and CDR2 as FVKESK. The CDR3 is 14 residues long.

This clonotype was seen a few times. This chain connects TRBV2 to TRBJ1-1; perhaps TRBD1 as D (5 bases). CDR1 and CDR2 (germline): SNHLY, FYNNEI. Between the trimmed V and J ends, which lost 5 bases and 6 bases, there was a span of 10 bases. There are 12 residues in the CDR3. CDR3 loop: CASSTGSPEAFF. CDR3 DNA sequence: TGTGCCAGCAGTACAGGTAGCCCTGAAGCTTTCTTT.

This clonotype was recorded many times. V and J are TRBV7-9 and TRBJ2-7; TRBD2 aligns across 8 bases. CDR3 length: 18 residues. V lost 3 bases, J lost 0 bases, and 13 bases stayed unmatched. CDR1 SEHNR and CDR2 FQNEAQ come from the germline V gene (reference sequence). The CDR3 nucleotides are TGTGCCAGCAGCTTCGTGGACGGGAGGGGTCGAAGCTCCTACGAGCAGTACTTC. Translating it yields CASSFVDGRGRSSYEQYF.

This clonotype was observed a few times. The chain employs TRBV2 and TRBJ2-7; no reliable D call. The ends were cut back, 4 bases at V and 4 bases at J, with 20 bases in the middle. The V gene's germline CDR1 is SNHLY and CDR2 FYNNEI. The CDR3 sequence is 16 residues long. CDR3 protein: CASSATTPRNGYEQYF. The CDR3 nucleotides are TGTGCCAGCAGTGCTACGACCCCTAGGAACGGGTACGAGCAGTACTTC.

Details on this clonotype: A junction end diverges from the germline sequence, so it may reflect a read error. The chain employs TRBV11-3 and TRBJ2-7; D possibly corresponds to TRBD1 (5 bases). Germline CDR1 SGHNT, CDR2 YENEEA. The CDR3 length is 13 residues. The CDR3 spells CASSRTPSSEQYF. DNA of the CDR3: TGTGCCAGCAGCCGGACACCTTCCTCCGAGCAGTACTTC.

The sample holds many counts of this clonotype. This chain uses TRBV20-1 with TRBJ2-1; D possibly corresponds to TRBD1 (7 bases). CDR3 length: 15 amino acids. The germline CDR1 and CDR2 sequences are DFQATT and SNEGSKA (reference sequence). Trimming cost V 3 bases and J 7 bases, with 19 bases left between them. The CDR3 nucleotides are TGCAGTGCTAGGAAAAGGGGGCTAGCGCTAAATGAGCAGTTCTTC. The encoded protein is CSARKRGLALNEQFF.

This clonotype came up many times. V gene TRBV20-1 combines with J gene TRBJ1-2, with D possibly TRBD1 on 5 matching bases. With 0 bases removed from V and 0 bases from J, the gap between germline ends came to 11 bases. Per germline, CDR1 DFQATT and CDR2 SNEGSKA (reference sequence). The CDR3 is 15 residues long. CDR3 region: CSARDRRGANYGYTF. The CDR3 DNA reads TGCAGTGCTAGAGATCGACGGGGCGCTAACTATGGCTACACCTTC.

CDR3 loop: CASSLAGLAGGDGETQYF. CDR3 coding DNA: TGTGCCAGCAGCTTAGCGGGACTAGCGGGGGGGGACGGAGAGACCCAGTACTTC. The rearrangement joins TRBV7-9 to TRBJ2-5; 16 bases are shared with TRBD2. After removal of 0 bases from V and 4 bases from J, the junction contained 5 bases not matched to a gene. Germline assignment: CDR1 SEHNR and CDR2 FQNEAQ (reference sequence). The CDR3 is 18 residues long.

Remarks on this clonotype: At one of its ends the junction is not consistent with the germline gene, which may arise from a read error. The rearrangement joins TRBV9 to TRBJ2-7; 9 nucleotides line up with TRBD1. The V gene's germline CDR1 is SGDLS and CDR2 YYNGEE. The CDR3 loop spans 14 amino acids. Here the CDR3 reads CASSVEGQGYEQSF. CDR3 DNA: TGTGCCAGCAGCGTAGAGGGACAGGGCTACGAGCAGTCCTTC.

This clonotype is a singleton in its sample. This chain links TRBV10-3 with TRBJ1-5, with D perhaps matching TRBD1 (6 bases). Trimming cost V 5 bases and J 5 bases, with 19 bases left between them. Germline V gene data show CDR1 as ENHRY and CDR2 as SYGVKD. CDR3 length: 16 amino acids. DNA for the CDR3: TGTGCCATCAGTCCCCGAGGGAGGGGGATAGATCAGCCCCAGCATTTT. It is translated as CAISPRGRGIDQPQHF.

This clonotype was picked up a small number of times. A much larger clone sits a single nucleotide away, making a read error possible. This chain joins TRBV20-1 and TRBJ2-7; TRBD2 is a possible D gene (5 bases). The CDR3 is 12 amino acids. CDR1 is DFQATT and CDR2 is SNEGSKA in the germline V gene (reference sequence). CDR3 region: CSAESGAYEPYF. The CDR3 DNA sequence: TGCAGTGCTGAGAGCGGTGCCTACGAGCCGTACTTC.

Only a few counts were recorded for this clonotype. The CDR3 loop reads CASSASGGREKLFF. CDR3 sequence (DNA): TGTGCCAGCAGTGCTAGCGGGGGGCGAGAAAAACTGTTTTTT. This chain uses TRBV6-2 or TRBV6-3 with TRBJ1-4; D is perhaps TRBD1 (6 bases). Germline V gene lookup returns CDR1 MNHEY and CDR2 SVGEGT. Deletions cut 5 bases from V and 8 bases from J, with 15 bases between. This CDR3 has 14 amino acids.

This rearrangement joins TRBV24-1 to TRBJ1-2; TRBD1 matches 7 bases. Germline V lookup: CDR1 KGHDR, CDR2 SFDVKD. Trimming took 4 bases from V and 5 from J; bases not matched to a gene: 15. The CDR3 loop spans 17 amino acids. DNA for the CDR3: TGTGCCACCAGTGAAGAGCGACAGGGAGGGCTTGGGTATGGCTACACCTTC. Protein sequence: CATSEERQGGLGYGYTF.

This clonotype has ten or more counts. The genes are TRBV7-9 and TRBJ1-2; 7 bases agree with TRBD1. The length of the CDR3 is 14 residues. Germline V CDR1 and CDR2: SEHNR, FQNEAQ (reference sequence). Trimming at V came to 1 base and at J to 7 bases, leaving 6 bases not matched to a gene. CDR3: CASSLVAGGGGYTF. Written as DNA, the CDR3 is TGTGCCAGCAGCTTAGTCGCAGGGGGAGGTGGCTACACCTTC.

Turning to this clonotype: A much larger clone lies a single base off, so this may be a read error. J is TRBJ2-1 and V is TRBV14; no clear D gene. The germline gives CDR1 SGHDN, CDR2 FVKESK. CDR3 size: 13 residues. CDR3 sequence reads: CAGSVTLWRPQFF. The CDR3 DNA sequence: TGTGCCGGCAGCGTGACCTTATGGCGCCCGCAGTTCTTC.

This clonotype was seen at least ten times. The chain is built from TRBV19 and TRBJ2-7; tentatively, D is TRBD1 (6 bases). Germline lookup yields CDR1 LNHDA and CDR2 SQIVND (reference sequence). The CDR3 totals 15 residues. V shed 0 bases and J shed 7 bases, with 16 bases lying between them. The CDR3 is CASSIDPLGAGEQYF. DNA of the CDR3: TGTGCCAGTAGTATAGATCCTCTGGGGGCCGGTGAGCAGTACTTC.

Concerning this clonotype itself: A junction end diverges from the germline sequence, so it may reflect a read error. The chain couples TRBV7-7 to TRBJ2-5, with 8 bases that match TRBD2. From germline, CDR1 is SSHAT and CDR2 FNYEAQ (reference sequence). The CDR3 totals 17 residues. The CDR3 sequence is CASSPTLSGVVQEPQYF. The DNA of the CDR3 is TGTGCTAGCAGCCCGACCCTTAGCGGGGTGGTTCAAGAGCCCCAGTACTTC.

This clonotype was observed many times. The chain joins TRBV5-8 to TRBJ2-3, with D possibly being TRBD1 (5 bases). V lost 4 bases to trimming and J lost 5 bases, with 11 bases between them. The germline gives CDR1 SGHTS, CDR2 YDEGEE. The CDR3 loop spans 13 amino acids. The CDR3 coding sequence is TGTGCCAGCAGCGTAGATAGGGGAGATACGCAGTATTTT. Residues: CASSVDRGDTQYF.

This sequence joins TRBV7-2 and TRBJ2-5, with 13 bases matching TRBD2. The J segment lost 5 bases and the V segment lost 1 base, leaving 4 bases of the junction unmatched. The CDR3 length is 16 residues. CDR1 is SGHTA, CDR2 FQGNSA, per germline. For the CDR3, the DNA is TGTGCCAGCAGCTTAGAGGGACTAGCGGGGCGGGAGACCCAGTACTTC. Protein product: CASSLEGLAGRETQYF.

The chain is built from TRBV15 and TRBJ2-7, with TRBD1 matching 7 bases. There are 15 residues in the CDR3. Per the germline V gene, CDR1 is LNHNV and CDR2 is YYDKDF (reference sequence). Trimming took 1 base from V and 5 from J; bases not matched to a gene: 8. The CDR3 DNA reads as TGTGCCACCAGCAGAGCCCGGGACAGTGGCCACGAGCAGTACTTC. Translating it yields CATSRARDSGHEQYF.

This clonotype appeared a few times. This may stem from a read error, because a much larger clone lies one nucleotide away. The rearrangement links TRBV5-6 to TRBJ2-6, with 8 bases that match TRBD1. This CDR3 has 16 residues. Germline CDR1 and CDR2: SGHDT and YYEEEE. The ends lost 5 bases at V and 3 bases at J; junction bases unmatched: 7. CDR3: CASSSQGAGGANVLTF. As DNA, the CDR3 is TGTGCCAGCAGTTCGCAGGGGGCCGGTGGGGCCAACGTCCTGACTTTC.

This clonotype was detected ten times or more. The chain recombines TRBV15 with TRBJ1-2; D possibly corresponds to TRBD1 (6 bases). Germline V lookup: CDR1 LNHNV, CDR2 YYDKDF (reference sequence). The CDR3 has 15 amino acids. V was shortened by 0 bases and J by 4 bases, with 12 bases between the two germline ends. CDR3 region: CATSRDGVRGYGYTF. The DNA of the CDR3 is TGTGCCACCAGCAGAGATGGTGTCAGGGGCTATGGCTACACCTTC.

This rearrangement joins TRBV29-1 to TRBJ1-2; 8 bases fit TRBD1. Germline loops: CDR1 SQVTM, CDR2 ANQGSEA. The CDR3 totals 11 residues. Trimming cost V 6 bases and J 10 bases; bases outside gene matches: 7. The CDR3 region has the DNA TGCAGCGTCGCTCAGGGGGCAGACTACACCTTC. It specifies CSVAQGADYTF.

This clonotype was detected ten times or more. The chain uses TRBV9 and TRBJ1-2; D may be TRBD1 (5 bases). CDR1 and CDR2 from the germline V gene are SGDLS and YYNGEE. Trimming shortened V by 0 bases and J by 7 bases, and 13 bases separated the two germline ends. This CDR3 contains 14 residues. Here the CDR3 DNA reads TGTGCCAGCAGCGTAGCTACTGGGGCAAGTGGCTACACCTTC. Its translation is CASSVATGASGYTF.

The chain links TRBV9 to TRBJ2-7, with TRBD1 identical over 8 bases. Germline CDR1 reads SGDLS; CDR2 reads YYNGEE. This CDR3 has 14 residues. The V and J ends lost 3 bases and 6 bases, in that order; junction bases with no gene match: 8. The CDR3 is CASSAQGASTEQYF. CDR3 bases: TGTGCCAGCAGCGCCCAGGGGGCTTCGACCGAGCAGTACTTC.